These T cell receptor beta chains were read from a single sample in a study of blood T cell repertoires in COVID-19. The assay was immunoSEQ multiplex PCR, and TCRdb's table has in-frame clones only and misses some. This table has 33,000 or so clones, around 90% appearing once. The sample taken for sequencing was peripheral blood. The source of these receptors is a man aged 65-85 years with active or convalescent COVID-19. CDR3s include the opening cysteine and the closing phenylalanine or tryptophan. D genes are given only for firm matches. A row's size may be missing; if present it is once, few, many or a size class.

J gene,clone size,D gene,V gene,CDR3 length,CDR3 DNA,CDR3 protein
TRBJ1-2,-,-,TRBV19,14,TGTGCCAGTATTAGGGGGACGGATGATTATGGCTACACCTTC,CASIRGTDDYGYTF
TRBJ2-3,-,-,TRBV5-1,13,TGCGCCAGCAGCTTGGGACAGGCAGATACGCAGTATTTT,CASSLGQADTQYF
TRBJ1-5,-,TRBD1,TRBV6-2/TRBV6-3,14,TGTGCCAGCAGTTACTCGATCAGGGGGGAGACCCAGCATTTT,CASSYSIRGETQHF
TRBJ2-7,-,-,TRBV6-6,12,TGTGCCAGCCAATTAGAACCCTCCGAGCAGTACTTC,CASQLEPSEQYF
TRBJ2-6,-,-,TRBV30,14,TGTGCCTGGAGTGTATCTTCTGGGGCCAACGTCCTGACTTTC,CAWSVSSGANVLTF
TRBJ1-4,-,-,TRBV5-1,15,TGCGCCAGCAGCTTAAGCCCACCGCCTAATGAAAAACTGTTTTTT,CASSLSPPPNEKLFF
TRBJ1-2,once,TRBD1,TRBV29-1,13,TGCAGCGTTGAAGAGCAGGGGGCGCGCGGCTACACCTTC,CSVEEQGARGYTF
TRBJ1-2,-,-,TRBV20-1,11,-,CSAKFGQGSTF
TRBJ2-2,-,-,TRBV29-1,15,TGCAGCGTTGGTTGGGGAGTGGGGAGCACCGGGGAGCTGTTTTTT,CSVGWGVGSTGELFF
TRBJ2-1,-,TRBD1,TRBV7-3,15,TGTGCCAGCAGCCCGGGACAGGGGCCATGGAATGAGCAGTTCTTC,CASSPGQGPWNEQFF
TRBJ1-5,-,TRBD1,TRBV7-9,15,TGTGCCAGCAGCTCCGCCGGACAGGGGTATCAGCCCCAGCATTTT,CASSSAGQGYQPQHF
TRBJ1-5,-,TRBD1,TRBV12-5,21,TGTGCTAGGAGAAGTTTCGGACAGGGGACCAACAGACCGTATAGCAATCAGCCCCAGCATTTT,CARRSFGQGTNRPYSNQPQHF
TRBJ1-2,-,TRBD1,TRBV15,16,TGTGCCACCAGCAGAGTAAACCAGGGGGTAGACTATGGCTACACCTTC,CATSRVNQGVDYGYTF
TRBJ1-1,-,TRBD1,TRBV10-3,13,TGTGCCAACTTTACAGGGGCGGGCACTGAAGCTTTCTTT,CANFTGAGTEAFF
TRBJ1-1,-,-,TRBV5-1,13,TGCGCCAGCAGCTTGAAAGGGGACACTGAAGCTTTCTTT,CASSLKGDTEAFF
TRBJ1-2,-,-,TRBV19,13,TGTGCCAGTAGTATCAGCAGGGGCTATGGCTACACCTTC,CASSISRGYGYTF
TRBJ2-6,once,TRBD2,TRBV5-4,17,TGTGCCAGCAGCCCCCTAGCGGGGCCCTCTGGGGCCAACGTCCTGACTTTC,CASSPLAGPSGANVLTF
TRBJ1-2,-,TRBD1,TRBV2,13,TGTGCCAGCAGTAGACAGGGGGCATATGGCTACACCTTC,CASSRQGAYGYTF
TRBJ2-5,-,TRBD2,TRBV5-4,16,TGTGCCAGCAGCTGGGGGGGAGGGATAATACAAGAGACCCAGTACTTC,CASSWGGGIIQETQYF
TRBJ1-1,-,-,TRBV11-2,12,TGTGCCAGCAGCTTATTCGGTTCTGAAGCTTTCTTT,CASSLFGSEAFF
TRBJ1-4,-,-,TRBV5-1,16,TGCGCCAGCAGCTTGCGCTGGGGGGGGCCTAATGAAAAACTGTTTTTT,CASSLRWGGPNEKLFF
TRBJ1-1,-,-,TRBV28,14,TGTGCCAGCAGTTTTCAGGGAGGGAACACTGAAGCTTTCTTT,CASSFQGGNTEAFF
TRBJ2-5,-,TRBD1,TRBV7-8,13,TGTGCCAGCAGGGACAGGGGTGGGGAGACCCAGTACTTC,CASRDRGGETQYF
TRBJ2-5,-,TRBD2,TRBV5-4,15,TGTGCCAGCAGCTTGGTTCGGGGGGGCGGGGAGACCCAGTACTTC,CASSLVRGGGETQYF
TRBJ1-2,-,-,TRBV28,16,TGTGCCAGCAGTTTATGGCCCCAGGGTACGGGTTCCGGCTACACCTTC,CASSLWPQGTGSGYTF
TRBJ1-6,-,TRBD1,TRBV7-9,13,TGTGCCAGCAGCATAGGGACAGACTCACCCCTCCACTTT,CASSIGTDSPLHF
TRBJ1-1,-,TRBD1,TRBV19,16,TGTGCCAGTAGTGATACAGGGGGCATAAGGTACACTGAAGCTTTCTTT,CASSDTGGIRYTEAFF
TRBJ2-1,-,TRBD1,TRBV7-2,13,TGTGCCAGCAGCTCCGGACAGGGCAGGGAGCAGTTCTTC,CASSSGQGREQFF
TRBJ2-5,-,TRBD2,TRBV10-1,15,TGCGCCAGCAGGCCTCGCCTAGCGGGAGGGCCAACCCAGTACTTC,CASRPRLAGGPTQYF
TRBJ2-7,-,-,TRBV2,16,TGTGCCAGCAGTTATCAGGGTTTCCCGAGCTCCTACGAGCAGTACTTC,CASSYQGFPSSYEQYF
TRBJ1-3,-,TRBD1,TRBV5-1,15,TGCGCCAGCAGCTTGACAGGGGTGTCTGGAAACACCATATATTTT,CASSLTGVSGNTIYF
TRBJ1-1,few,TRBD1,TRBV7-9,13,TGTGCCAGCACGGGGACAGGGAACACTGAAGCTTTCTTT,CASTGTGNTEAFF
TRBJ1-2,-,-,TRBV20-1,11,TGCAGTGCTACGTATCGCGTTGGCTACACCTTC,CSATYRVGYTF
TRBJ2-3,-,-,TRBV5-1,14,TGCGCCAGCAGCTTTAGCCGGGGCACAGATACGCAGTATTTT,CASSFSRGTDTQYF
TRBJ1-5,once,TRBD1,TRBV7-2,19,TGTGCCAGCAGCCCCACCCGGGACAGCTTCCCCCCGGTCAATCAGCCCCAGCATTTT,CASSPTRDSFPPVNQPQHF
TRBJ1-3,-,-,TRBV5-1,16,TGCGCCAGCAGCTTGGAGGCGGGCTTCTCTGGAAACACCATATATTTT,CASSLEAGFSGNTIYF
TRBJ1-1,-,-,TRBV19,14,TGTGCCAGTAGCGGACACCTGGCGAACACTGAAGCTTTCTTT,CASSGHLANTEAFF
TRBJ2-3,-,-,TRBV24-1,17,TGTGCCACCAGTGAGAAGTCCGTCACAGCCCGCACAGATACGCAGTATTTT,CATSEKSVTARTDTQYF
TRBJ2-7,-,-,TRBV5-1,15,TGCGCCAGCAGCTTCAACGCAGGGATGATCTACGAGCAGTACTTC,CASSFNAGMIYEQYF
TRBJ1-2,-,TRBD1,TRBV9,16,TGTGCCAGCAGCGTAGCAGGGGGGTTCCTCAACTATGGCTACACCTTC,CASSVAGGFLNYGYTF
TRBJ1-2,-,-,TRBV6-5,13,TGTGCCAGCAGTTATGACAGGAACTATGGCTACACCTTC,CASSYDRNYGYTF
TRBJ1-5,-,TRBD1,TRBV15,18,TGTGCCACCAGCAGAGCTTCCATTTGGACAGGGAGGAATCAGCCCCAGCATTTT,CATSRASIWTGRNQPQHF
TRBJ1-1,-,TRBD1,TRBV6-5,13,TGTGCCAGCAGACAGGGGGCTTTCACTGAAGCTTTCTTT,CASRQGAFTEAFF
TRBJ1-1,once,-,TRBV20-1,12,TGCAGTGCTAGTGGGTGGCAGGGCGAAGCTTTCTTT,CSASGWQGEAFF
TRBJ2-1,-,-,TRBV5-1,15,TGCGCCAGCAGCTTGGGTGGGCTTCCCTACAATGAGCAGTTCTTC,CASSLGGLPYNEQFF
TRBJ1-1,-,-,TRBV7-3,13,TGTGCCAGCAGCTTATCAGGGCTCACTGAAGCTTTCTTT,CASSLSGLTEAFF